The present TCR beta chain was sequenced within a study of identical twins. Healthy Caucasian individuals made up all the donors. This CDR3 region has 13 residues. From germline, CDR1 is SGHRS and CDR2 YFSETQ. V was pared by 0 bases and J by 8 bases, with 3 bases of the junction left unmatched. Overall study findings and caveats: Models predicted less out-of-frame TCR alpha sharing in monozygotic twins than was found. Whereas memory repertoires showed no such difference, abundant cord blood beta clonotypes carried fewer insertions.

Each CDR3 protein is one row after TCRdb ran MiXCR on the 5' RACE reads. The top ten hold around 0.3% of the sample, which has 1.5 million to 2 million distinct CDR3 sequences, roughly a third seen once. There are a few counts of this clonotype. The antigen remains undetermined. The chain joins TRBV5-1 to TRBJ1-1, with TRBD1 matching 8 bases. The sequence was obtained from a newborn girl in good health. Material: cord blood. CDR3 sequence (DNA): TGCGCCAGCAGCTTGGATCGACAGGGGGAAGCTTTCTTT. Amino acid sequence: CASSLDRQGEAFF.